The source of this T cell receptor beta chain is a study of blood T cells in healthy people across ages (dated by TCRdb to between 2014 and 2017). Regarding the complete study: In model experiments, template switching captured roughly one uniquely barcoded TCR beta cDNA molecule for every two T cells. The study measured age-related changes in TCR beta repertoire diversity using deep sequencing normalized with unique cDNA molecular identifiers. The donors were split into four age groups: young (average roughly 15 years), middle-aged (about 40), aged (more than 60) and long-lived (approximately 80). To avoid experimental bias, donors of different ages were spread randomly across the sequencing lanes. For two donors (one aged 18 to 29 and one aged 80 or older), the study analyzed two additional independent replicas of 1 million unique cDNA reads from the same blood draw. Points the paper makes about the study in general: A strong correlation was found between observed TCR beta diversity and the percentage of naive T cells measured by flow cytometry. Because the CMV infection status of the donors was unknown, age-related changes in expanded clonotypes may potentially have been confounded. Compared with the aged group, the long-lived group had more naive CD4+ T cells, fewer expanded clones and increased TCR diversity, a pattern suggesting age selection. Because profiling used bulk unsorted PBMCs, naive and antigen-experienced compartments could not be compared conclusively. Total diversity estimates from one million sequenced T cells were considered lower bounds and underestimates. As age increased, observed TCR beta diversity per million T cells dropped in a roughly linear way, and a significant reduction was already evident by age 40.

CDR1 and CDR2 (SGHAT, FQNNGV) derive from the germline V gene. There are 16 amino acids in the CDR3, from cysteine to phenylalanine inclusive. Of the read, only the CDR3 DNA is kept; its 48 bases are in frame from base 1. About this clonotype itself: Its antigen specificity is not known. Base qualities are missing; no much larger clone stands one base away.

Preparation of the library involved 5' RACE. Sequencing took place on an Illumina HiSeq 2500. The second PCR ran for roughly 7 to 12 cycles and used a J-beta primer mix along with a sample-barcoded 5' primer. A template-switch 5' adaptor carrying 12 random nucleotides introduced a unique molecular identifier onto each TCR beta cDNA molecule. At least 3 million CDR3-containing paired-end reads were obtained from each sample. First-strand cDNA was synthesized from all RNA with the Mint cDNA synthesis kit, primed by a TRBC-specific oligonucleotide. After uracil-DNA glycosylase treatment, a first 18-cycle PCR used universal primers M1SS and BC2_uni_R on all cDNA. The authors' analysis ran thus. For normalization, 1 million high-quality reads, each with a distinct molecular identifier, were randomly selected from each sample. Instead of being binned into consensus sequences, reads with shared molecular identifiers were discarded. MiTCR, run with a Q25 quality threshold and the strictest error-elimination algorithm, handled CDR3 identification, clonotype clustering and error correction. A nonparametric unseen species model with Euler transformation was used to estimate a lower bound on total TCR beta diversity. Clones were called with MiXCR by TCRdb after fastp trimmed the public reads at Q25, and only in-frame beta chains were retained. Identical CDR3 protein sequences are pooled into one entry, listed with their most common genes and DNA. TCRdb assigned the V and J calls; the authors' analysis was not used. This sample gives around 940,000 distinct CDR3 sequences in total; roughly 51% of them show up just once. The top ten clones comprise about 22% of the sample.

Donors were a few dozen systemically healthy Caucasian individuals from Russia aged roughly 6 to 90 years. Each donor gave around 9 milliliters of peripheral blood, collected into EDTA-treated Vacutainer tubes. PBMCs were isolated by Ficoll-Paque density-gradient centrifugation, with at least 6 million obtained per sample. Total RNA, at least 5 micrograms per sample, was extracted from PBMCs with Trizol reagent. For every donor, flow cytometry on a PBMC aliquot measured the percentage of naive CD45RAhigh/CD27high T cells. The sample comprised blood. The origin of this receptor is a woman aged 60-75 years in good health. The chain uses TRBV11-2 and TRBJ2-5, with TRBD2 matching 7 junction bases. The DNA end is more similar to TRBJ2-7, so the J call may be wrong. The CDR3 sequence is CASSLDGGRYPYEQYF. The DNA reads as follows: TGTGCCAGCAGCTTAGATGGCGGGAGATACCCCTACGAGCAGTACTTC.